The following is a T cell receptor (beta chain) sequence with its context. The antigen is not known. Germline V gene lookup returns CDR1 MNHEY and CDR2 SVGAGI. V was cut by 6 bases and J by 4 bases, with 10 bases left in between. The CDR3 is 13 amino acids. The sample originates from a study of CD8 T cells in Susac syndrome. Broader study findings: It was acknowledged in the study that the number of individuals who were included in its TCR sequencing and HLA analysis was relatively small.

TEMRA cells were FACS-enriched and CD8+ and CD4+ T cells negatively isolated. When the RNA was reverse transcribed, random hexamers were used with an input of roughly 0.5 to 1 ug. By means of immunoSEQ multiplex PCR, TCR beta CDR3 spanning 54 Vbeta and 13 Jbeta underwent amplification. TCRdb passed the immunoSEQ multiplex PCR reads through MiXCR, listing each CDR3 protein once. The sample consists of about 160,000 distinct CDR3 sequences, roughly 94% of them appearing once. The specimen sequenced was CD4+ T cells from PBMCs. The TCR comes from a human donor with multiple sclerosis. V and J are TRBV6-5 and TRBJ1-3; D remains ambiguous. The chain's CDR3 is CASSPVGGNTIYF. CDR3 coding DNA: TGTGCCAGCAGCCCCGTAGGGGGAAACACCATATATTTT.